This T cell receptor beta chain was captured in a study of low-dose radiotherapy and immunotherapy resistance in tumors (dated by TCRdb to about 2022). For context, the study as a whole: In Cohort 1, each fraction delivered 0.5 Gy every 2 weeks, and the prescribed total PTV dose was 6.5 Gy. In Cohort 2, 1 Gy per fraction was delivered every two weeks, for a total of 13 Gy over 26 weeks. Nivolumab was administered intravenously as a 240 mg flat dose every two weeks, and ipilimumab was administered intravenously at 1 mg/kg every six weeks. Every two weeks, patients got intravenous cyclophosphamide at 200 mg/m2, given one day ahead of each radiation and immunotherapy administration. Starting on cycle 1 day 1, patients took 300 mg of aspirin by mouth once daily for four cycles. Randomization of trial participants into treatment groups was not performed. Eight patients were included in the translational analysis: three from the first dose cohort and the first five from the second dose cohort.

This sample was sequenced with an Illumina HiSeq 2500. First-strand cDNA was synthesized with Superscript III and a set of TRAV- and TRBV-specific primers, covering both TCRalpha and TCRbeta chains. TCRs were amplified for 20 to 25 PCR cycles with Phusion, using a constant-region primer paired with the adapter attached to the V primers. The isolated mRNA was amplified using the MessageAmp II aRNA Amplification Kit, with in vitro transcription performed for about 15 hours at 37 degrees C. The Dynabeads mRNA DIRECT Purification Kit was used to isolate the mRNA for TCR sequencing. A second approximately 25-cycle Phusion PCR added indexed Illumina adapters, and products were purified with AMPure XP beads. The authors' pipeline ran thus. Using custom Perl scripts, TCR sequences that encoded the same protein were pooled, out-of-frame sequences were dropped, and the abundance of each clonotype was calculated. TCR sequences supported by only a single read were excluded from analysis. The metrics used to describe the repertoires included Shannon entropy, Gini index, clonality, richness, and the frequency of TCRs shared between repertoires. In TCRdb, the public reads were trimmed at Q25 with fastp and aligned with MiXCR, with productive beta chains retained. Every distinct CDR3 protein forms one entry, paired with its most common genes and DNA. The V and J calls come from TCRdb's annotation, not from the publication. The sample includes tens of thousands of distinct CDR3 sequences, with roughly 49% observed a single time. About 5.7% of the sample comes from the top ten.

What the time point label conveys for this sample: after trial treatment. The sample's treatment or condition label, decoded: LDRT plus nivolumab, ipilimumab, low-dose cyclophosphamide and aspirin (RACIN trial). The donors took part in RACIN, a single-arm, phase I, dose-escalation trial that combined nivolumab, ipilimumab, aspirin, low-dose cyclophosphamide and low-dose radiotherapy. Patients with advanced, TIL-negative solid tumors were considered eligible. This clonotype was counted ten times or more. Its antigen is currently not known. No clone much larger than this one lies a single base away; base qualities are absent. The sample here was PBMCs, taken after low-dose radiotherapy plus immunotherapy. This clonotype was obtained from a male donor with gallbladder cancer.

The CDR3 loop reads CASSQDTPGLAGGLGYNEQFF. The DNA sequence is as follows: TGTGCCAGCAGCCAAGATACGCCGGGACTAGCGGGAGGCCTAGGATACAATGAGCAGTTCTTC. Rearrangement joined TRBV14 to TRBJ2-1; TRBD2 aligns with 15 central bases. Taken from the germline V gene, the CDR1 and CDR2 loops are SGHDN and FVKESK. Germline trimming amounts to 0 bases on V and 4 bases on J, with 13 as the count of junction bases outside the gene matches. The CDR3 holds 21 amino acids from the cysteine to the phenylalanine. Left in the record is the CDR3 DNA by itself, 63 bases read in frame from the first base.